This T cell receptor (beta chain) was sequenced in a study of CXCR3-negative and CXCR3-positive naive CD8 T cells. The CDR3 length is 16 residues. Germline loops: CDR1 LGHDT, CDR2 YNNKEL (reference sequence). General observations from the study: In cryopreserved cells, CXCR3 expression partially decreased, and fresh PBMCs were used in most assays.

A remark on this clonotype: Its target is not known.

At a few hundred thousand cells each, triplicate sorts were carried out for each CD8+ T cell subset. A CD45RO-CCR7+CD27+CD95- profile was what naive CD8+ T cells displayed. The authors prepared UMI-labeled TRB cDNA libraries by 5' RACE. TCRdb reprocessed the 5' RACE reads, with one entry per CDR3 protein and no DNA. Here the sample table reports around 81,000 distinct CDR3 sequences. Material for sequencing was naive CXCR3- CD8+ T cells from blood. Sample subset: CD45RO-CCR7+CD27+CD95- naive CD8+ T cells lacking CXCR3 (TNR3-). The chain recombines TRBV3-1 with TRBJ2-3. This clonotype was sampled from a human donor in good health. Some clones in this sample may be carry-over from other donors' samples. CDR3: CASSQVGFGNTDTQYF.